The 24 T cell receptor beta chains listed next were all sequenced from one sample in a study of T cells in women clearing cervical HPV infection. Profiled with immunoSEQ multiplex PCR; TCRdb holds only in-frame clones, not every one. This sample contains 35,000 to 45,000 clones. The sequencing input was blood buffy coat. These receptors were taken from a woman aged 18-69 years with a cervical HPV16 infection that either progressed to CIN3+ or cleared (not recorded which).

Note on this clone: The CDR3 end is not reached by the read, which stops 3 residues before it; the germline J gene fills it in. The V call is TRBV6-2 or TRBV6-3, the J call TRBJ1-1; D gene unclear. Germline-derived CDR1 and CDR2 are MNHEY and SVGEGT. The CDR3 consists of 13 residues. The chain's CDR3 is CASTLSGNNEAFF. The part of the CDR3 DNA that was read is TGTGCCAGCACCCTCAGCGGAAACAATGAG.

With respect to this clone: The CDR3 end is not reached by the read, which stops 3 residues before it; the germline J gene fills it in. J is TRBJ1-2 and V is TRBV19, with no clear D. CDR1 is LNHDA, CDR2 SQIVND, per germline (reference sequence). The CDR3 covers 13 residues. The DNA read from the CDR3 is TGTGCCAGTAGTATCTCGACTTCCTACGAC. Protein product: CASSISTSYD. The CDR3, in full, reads CASSISTSYDYTF.

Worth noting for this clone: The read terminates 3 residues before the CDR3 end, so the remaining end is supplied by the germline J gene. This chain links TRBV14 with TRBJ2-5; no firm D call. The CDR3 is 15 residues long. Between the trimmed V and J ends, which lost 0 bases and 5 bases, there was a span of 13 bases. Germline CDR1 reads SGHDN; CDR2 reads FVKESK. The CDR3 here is CASSQDHGSRETQYF. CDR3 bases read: TGTGCCAGCAGCCAAGATCACGGCAGCAGGGAGACC.

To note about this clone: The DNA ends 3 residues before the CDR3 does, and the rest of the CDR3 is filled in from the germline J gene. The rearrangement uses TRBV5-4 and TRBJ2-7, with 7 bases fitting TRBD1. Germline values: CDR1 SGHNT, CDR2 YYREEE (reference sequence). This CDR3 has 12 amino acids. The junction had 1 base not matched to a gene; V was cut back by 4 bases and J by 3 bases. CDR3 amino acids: CASSRDSYEQYF. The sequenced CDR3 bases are TGTGCCAGCAGCCGGGACAGCTACGAG.

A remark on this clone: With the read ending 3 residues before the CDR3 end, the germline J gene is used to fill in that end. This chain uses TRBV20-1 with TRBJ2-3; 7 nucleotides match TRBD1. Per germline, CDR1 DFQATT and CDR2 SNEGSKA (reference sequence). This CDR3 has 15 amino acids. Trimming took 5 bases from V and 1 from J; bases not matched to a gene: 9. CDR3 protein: CSAEGASKGTDTQYF. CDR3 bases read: TGCAGTGCTGAGGGGGCTAGCAAGGGCACAGATACG.

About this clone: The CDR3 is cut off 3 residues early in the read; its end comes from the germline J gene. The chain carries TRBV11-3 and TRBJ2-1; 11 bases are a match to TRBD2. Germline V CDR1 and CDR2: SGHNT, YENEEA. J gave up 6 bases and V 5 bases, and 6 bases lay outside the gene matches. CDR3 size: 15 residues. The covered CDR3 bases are TGTGCCAGCAGCCCATTAGCGGGAGGGGGCAATGAG. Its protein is CASSPLAGGGNE. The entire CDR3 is CASSPLAGGGNEQFF.

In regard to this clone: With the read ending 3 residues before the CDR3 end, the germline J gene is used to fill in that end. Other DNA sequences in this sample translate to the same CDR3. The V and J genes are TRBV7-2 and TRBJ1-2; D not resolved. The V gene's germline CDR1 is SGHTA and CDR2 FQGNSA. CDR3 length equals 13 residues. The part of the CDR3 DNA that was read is TGTGCCAGCAGCTTAAATTCTCAGCGCGGC. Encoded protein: CASSLNSQRG. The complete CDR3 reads CASSLNSQRGYTF. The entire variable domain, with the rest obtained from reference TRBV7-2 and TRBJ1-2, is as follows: GAGVSQSPSNKVTEKGKDVELRCDPISGHTALYWYRQSLGQGLEFLIYFQGNSAPDKSGLPSDRFSAERTGGSVSTLTIQRTQQEDSAVYLCASSLNSQRGYTFGSGTRLTVV.

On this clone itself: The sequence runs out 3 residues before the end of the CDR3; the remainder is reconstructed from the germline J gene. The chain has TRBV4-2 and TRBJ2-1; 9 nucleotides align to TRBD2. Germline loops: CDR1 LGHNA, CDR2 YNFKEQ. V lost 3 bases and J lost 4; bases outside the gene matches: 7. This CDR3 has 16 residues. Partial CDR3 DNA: TGTGCCAGCAGCCAGGCGGGACTAGCAGGTTACAATGAG. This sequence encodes CASSQAGLAGYNE. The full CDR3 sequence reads CASSQAGLAGYNEQFF.

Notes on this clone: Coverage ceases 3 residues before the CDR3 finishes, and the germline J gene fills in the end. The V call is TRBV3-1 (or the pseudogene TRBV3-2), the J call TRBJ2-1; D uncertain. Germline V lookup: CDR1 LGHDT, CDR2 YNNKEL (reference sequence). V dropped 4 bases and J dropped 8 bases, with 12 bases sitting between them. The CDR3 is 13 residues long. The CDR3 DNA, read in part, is TGTGCCAGCAGCCCCCAAGGGCAATATGAG. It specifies CASSPQGQYE. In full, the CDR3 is CASSPQGQYEQFF.

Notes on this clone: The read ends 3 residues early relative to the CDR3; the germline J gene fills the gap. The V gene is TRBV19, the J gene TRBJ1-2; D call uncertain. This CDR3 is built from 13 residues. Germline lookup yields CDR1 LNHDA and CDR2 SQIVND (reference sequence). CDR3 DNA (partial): TGTGCCAGTAGTATCGGACTAGCAGGCGAC. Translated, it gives CASSIGLAGD. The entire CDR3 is CASSIGLAGDYTF. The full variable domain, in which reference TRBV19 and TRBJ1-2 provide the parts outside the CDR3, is DGGITQSPKYLFRKEGQNVTLSCEQNLNHDAMYWYRQDPGQGLRLIYYSQIVNDFQKGDIAEGYSVSREKKESFPLTVTSAQKNPTAFYLCASSIGLAGDYTFGSGTRLTVV.

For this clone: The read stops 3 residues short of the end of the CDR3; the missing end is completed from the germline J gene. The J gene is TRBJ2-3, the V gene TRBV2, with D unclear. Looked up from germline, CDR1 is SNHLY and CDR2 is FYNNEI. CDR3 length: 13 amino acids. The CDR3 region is CASSDVTAETQYF. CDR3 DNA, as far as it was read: TGTGCCAGCAGTGATGTAACTGCCGAGACG.

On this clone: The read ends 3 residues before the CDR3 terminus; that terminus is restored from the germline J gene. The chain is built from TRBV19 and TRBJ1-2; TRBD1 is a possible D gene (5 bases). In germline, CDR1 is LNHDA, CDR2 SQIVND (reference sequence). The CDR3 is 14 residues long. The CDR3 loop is CASSPGTSPPTYTF. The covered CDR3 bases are TGTGCCAGTAGTCCTGGGACTAGCCCCCCTACC.

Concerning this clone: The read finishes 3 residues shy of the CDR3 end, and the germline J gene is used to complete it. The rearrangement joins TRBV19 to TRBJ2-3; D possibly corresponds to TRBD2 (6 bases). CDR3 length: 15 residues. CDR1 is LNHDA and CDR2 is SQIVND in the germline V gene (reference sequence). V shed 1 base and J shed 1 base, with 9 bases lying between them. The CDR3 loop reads CASSIGGGGTDTQYF. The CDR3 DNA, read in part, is TGTGCCAGTAGTATAGGTGGAGGGGGCACAGATACG.

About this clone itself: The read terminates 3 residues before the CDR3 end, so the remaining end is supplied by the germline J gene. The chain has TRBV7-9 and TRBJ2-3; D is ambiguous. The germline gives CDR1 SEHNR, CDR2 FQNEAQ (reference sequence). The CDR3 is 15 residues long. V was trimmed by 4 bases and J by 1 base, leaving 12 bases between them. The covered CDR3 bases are TGTGCCAGCAGCTACCTCGGCCAGGGCACAGATACG. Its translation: CASSYLGQGTDT. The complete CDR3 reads CASSYLGQGTDTQYF. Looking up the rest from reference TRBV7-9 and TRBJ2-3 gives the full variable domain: DTGVSQNPRHKITKRGQNVTFRCDPISEHNRLYWYRQTLGQGPEFLTYFQNEAQLEKSRLLSDRFSAERPKGSFSTLEIQRTEQGDSAMYLCASSYLGQGTDTQYFGPGTRLTVL.

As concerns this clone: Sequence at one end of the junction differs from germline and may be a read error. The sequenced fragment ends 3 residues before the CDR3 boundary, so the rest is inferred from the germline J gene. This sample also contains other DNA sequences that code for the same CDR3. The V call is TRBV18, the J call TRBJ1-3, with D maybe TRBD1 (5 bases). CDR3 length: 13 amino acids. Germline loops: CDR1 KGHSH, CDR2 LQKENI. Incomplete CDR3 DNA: TGTGCCAGCTCACGCGGGGCTGGAAACACG. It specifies CASSRGAGNT. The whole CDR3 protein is CASSRGAGNTIYF.

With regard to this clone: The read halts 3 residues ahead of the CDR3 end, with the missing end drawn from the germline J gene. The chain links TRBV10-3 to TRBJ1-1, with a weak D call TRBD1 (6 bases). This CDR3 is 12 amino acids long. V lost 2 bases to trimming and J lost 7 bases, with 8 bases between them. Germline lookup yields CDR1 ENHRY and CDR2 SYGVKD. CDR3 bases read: TGTGCCATCAGTGAGGGACAGTTTGAA. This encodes CAISEGQFE. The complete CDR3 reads CAISEGQFEAFF.

The CDR3 here is CATSRLSDGVYEQYF. CDR3 bases read: TGTGCCACCAGCAGATTATCAGACGGGGTATACGAG. The chain combines TRBV15 with TRBJ2-7; D may be TRBD2 (5 bases). Read coverage stops 3 residues before the CDR3 terminus; the germline J gene supplies the remainder. Germline V CDR1 and CDR2: LNHNV, YYDKDF (reference sequence). V shed 2 bases and J shed 4 bases, with 15 bases lying between them. The CDR3 has 15 residues.

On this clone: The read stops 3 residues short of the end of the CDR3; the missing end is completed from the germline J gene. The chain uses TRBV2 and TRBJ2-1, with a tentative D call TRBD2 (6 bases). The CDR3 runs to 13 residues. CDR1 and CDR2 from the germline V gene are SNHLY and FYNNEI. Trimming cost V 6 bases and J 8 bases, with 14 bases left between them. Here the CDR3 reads CASRVDYSYEQFF. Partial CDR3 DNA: TGTGCCAGCAGGGTGGACTATTCGTATGAG.

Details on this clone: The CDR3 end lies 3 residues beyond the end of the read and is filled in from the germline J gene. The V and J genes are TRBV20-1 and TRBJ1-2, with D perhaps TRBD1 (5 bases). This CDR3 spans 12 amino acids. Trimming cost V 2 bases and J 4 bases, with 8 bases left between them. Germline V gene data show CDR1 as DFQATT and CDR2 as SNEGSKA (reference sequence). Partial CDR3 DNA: TGCAGTGCTAGACAGGGATCCTATGGC. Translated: CSARQGSYG. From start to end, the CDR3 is CSARQGSYGYTF.

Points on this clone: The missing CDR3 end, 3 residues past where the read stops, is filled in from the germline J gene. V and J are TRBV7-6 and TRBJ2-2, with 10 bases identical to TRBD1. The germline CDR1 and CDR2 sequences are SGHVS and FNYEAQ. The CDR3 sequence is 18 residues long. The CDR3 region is CASSPMGAPGTGVSPLFF. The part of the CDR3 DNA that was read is TGTGCCAGCAGCCCGATGGGCGCACCAGGGACAGGGGTTTCACCG.

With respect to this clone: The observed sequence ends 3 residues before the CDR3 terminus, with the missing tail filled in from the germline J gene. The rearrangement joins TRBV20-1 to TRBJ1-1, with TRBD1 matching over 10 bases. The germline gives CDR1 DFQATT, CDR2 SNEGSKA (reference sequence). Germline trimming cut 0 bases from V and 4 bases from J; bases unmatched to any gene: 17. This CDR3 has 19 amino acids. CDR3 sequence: CSARDRTGGFRPRITEAFF. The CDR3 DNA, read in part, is TGCAGTGCTAGAGATCGGACAGGGGGTTTTCGACCCAGAATCACTGAA.

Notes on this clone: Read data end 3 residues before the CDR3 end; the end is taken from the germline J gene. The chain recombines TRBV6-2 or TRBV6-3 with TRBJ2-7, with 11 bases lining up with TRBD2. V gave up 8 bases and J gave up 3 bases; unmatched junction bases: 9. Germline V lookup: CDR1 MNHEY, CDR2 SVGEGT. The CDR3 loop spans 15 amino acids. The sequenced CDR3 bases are TGTGCCAGCGGTCGGGAACTAGCGGGAGTCTACGAG. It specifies CASGRELAGVYE. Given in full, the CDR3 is CASGRELAGVYEQYF.

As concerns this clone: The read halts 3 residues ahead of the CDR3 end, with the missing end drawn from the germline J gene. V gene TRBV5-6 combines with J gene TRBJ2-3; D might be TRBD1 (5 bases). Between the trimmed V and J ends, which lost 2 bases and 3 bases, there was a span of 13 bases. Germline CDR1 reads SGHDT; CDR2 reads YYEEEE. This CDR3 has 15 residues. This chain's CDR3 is CASSFFFKGTDTQYF. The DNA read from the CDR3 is TGTGCCAGCAGCTTTTTCTTTAAGGGGACAGATACG.

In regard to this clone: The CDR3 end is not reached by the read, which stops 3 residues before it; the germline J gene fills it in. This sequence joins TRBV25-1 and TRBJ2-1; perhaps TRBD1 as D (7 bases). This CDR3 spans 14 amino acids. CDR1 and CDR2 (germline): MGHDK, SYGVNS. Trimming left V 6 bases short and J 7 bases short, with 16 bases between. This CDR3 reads CASSLMTGRNEQFF. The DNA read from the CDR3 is TGTGCCAGCAGCCTGATGACAGGGAGGAATGAG. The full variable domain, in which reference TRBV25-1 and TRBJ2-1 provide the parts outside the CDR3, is EADIYQTPRYLVIGTGKKITLECSQTMGHDKMYWYQQDPGMELHLIHYSYGVNSTEKGDLSSESTVSRIRTEHFPLTLESARPSHTSQYLCASSLMTGRNEQFFGPGTRLTVL.